This T cell receptor (beta chain) was profiled in a study of T-cell memory formation after mild COVID-19. On the study more broadly: Each donor largely had its own TCR clusters.

TCRdb reanalysed the 5' RACE reads using MiXCR and keeps one entry per CDR3 protein. The sample has 250,000 to 350,000 distinct CDR3 sequences, around a sixth seen once; the top ten hold 22%. Only a few counts were recorded for this clonotype. Germline values: CDR1 MNHEY, CDR2 SVGEGT. The CDR3 loop spans 12 amino acids. Trimming shortened V by 8 bases and J by 6 bases, and 11 bases separated the two germline ends. The TCR sequence derives from a young man who had mild COVID-19 (a few samples of this study predate the infection). Cell type and time point are not known. Sequencing was performed on PBMCs or a T cell subset sorted from them (not recorded which). The chain links TRBV6-2 or TRBV6-3 to TRBJ1-5; possibly TRBD1 for D (6 bases). CDR3 amino acids: CASQGGRQPQHF. DNA for the CDR3: TGTGCCAGCCAAGGGGGGCGTCAGCCCCAGCATTTT.